Below are 29 T cell receptor beta chains sequenced from a single sample in a study of shared clonotypes between healthy human individuals. Sequencing was performed with immunoSEQ multiplex PCR; in TCRdb, only in-frame clones are kept and a portion is missing. The table shows about 490,000 clones, with over 75% occurring only once. Source material: PBMCs. The source of these receptors is a woman aged 40 to 50 in good health. Some clones in this sample may be carry-over from other donors' samples.

This clone was observed a few times. The rearrangement joins TRBV21-1 to TRBJ2-6. TRBV21-1 is annotated as a pseudogene. The CDR3 has 16 residues. The CDR3 spells CASSHHREAGANVLTF. Written as DNA, the CDR3 is TGTGCCAGCAGCCACCACAGGGAGGCTGGGGCCAACGTCCTGACTTTC.

Comment on this clone: A far larger clone lies a single base away; this is likely a read error. In the same sample, other DNA sequences code for this CDR3. The V call is TRBV2, the J call TRBJ2-5; no firm D call. V was clipped by 2 bases and J by 5 bases, with 3 bases between them. The CDR3 consists of 11 residues. Germline V gene data show CDR1 as SNHLY and CDR2 as FYNNEI. The DNA for the CDR3 is TGTGCCAGCAGTGAACGGGAGACCCAGTACTTC. Translated, it gives CASSERETQYF. The full variable domain, rest sourced from reference TRBV2 and TRBJ2-5, is EPEVTQTPSHQVTQMGQEVILRCVPISNHLYFYWYRQILGQKVEFLVSFYNNEISEKSEIFDDQFSVERPDGSNFTLKIRSTKLEDSAMYFCASSERETQYFGPGTRLLVL.

The V call is TRBV5-1, the J call TRBJ1-3; D is unresolved. This CDR3 is built from 15 residues. Trimming removed 0 bases at V and 0 bases at J, with 7 bases between. Germline V gene sequence: CDR1 SGHRS, CDR2 YFSETQ. The CDR3 DNA reads as TGCGCCAGCAGCTTGGCGCAAAACTCTGGAAACACCATATATTTT. As protein: CASSLAQNSGNTIYF.

This clone has a handful of counts. This chain joins TRBV28 and TRBJ1-3, with D unresolved. The CDR3 loop spans 16 amino acids. The V end was cut by 7 bases, the J end by 0 bases, with 16 bases between. The germline gives CDR1 MDHEN, CDR2 SYDVKM. CDR3 loop: CASIPSPPVSGNTIYF. The CDR3 DNA follows: TGTGCCAGCATCCCTTCCCCCCCGGTCTCTGGAAACACCATATATTTT.

With respect to this clone: Being one base from a much bigger clone, this may be a read error. The final CDR3 position lacks the conserved phenylalanine or tryptophan, pointing to a likely read error. V is TRBV7-3 and J is TRBJ2-2; D gene ambiguous. Germline CDR1 and CDR2: SGHTA and FQGTGA. Trimming stripped 5 bases from V and 7 bases from J, with 8 bases between. The length of the CDR3 is 12 residues. CDR3 loop: CASSPLVGELFS. The CDR3 DNA follows: TGTGCCAGCAGCCCCCTGGTCGGGGAGCTGTTTTCT.

The chain is built from TRBV19 and TRBJ1-2; the D is unclear. The V end was cut by 5 bases, the J end by 2 bases, with 15 bases between. The CDR3 has 15 residues. Germline CDR1 reads LNHDA; CDR2 reads SQIVND (reference sequence). DNA of the CDR3: TGTGCCAGTAGTGATACTGGGAGAATGAACTATGGCTACACCTTC. Residues: CASSDTGRMNYGYTF.

In the case of this clone: A single base is all that separates this from a far larger clone, so a read error is likely. Other DNA variants within this sample encode the same CDR3. This rearrangement joins TRBV30 to TRBJ2-7; TRBD2 matches at 12 bases. Germline assignment: CDR1 GTSNPN and CDR2 SVGIG (reference sequence). Trimming cost V 5 bases and J 7 bases; bases outside gene matches: 9. CDR3 length: 14 residues. The CDR3 sequence is CAWSSGLAGGEQYF. The CDR3 DNA reads TGTGCCTGGTCGTCTGGCCTAGCGGGAGGGGAGCAGTACTTC.

This clone was counted only a few times. This chain connects TRBV6-5 to TRBJ2-3; tentative D call: TRBD1 (5 bases). Germline V lookup: CDR1 MNHEY, CDR2 SVGAGI. This CDR3 spans 16 amino acids. V shed 0 bases and J shed 2 bases, with 12 bases lying between them. The DNA of the CDR3 is TGTGCCAGCAGTTACTCGGACACAGACCCCACAGATACGCAGTATTTT. It translates to CASSYSDTDPTDTQYF.

This clone has only one observation. CDR3 in DNA: TGTGCCAGCAGTCCCCCCCCCTATGGCGGGGGGTACAATGAGCAGTTCTTC. It codes for CASSPPPYGGGYNEQFF. The rearrangement joins TRBV27 to TRBJ2-1; 8 nucleotides align to TRBD2. Germline CDR1 reads MNHEY; CDR2 reads SMNVEV (reference sequence). Trimming removed 5 bases from V and 4 bases from J; junction bases left unmatched: 13. The length of the CDR3 is 17 residues.

J is TRBJ2-5 and V is TRBV2; TRBD1 agrees at 8 bases. Per the germline V gene, CDR1 is SNHLY and CDR2 is FYNNEI. V trimming: 5 bases; J trimming: 4 bases; junction bases outside the gene matches: 3. CDR3 length equals 13 residues. CDR3 loop: CASSNQGAETQYF. DNA for the CDR3: TGTGCCAGCAGTAATCAGGGGGCAGAGACCCAGTACTTC.

The chain carries TRBV28 and TRBJ2-1, with D perhaps TRBD1 (6 bases). V lost 5 bases to trimming and J lost 2 bases, with 10 bases between them. CDR3 length equals 14 residues. Germline V lookup: CDR1 MDHEN, CDR2 SYDVKM. This CDR3 is CASSLGDTYNEQFF. CDR3 coding DNA: TGTGCCAGCAGTCTAGGGGACACCTACAATGAGCAGTTCTTC.

A note on this clone: A single base is all that separates this from a far larger clone, so a read error is likely. Different DNA sequences within this sample yield the same CDR3. The chain carries TRBV2 and TRBJ2-5, with no clear D. The CDR3 length is 13 residues. CDR1 and CDR2 from the germline V gene are SNHLY and FYNNEI. In DNA, the CDR3 is TGTGCCAGCAGCCGGACCTACCAAGAGACTCAGTACTTC. Amino acids: CASSRTYQETQYF.

The rearrangement joins TRBV19 to TRBJ1-5; 8 nucleotides align to TRBD1. CDR3 length: 15 residues. CDR1 and CDR2 from the germline V gene are LNHDA and SQIVND (reference sequence). Germline trimming cut 0 bases from V and 2 bases from J; bases unmatched to any gene: 0. In DNA, the CDR3 is TGTGCCAGTAGTATAGAGACAGGGGGCAATCAGCCCCAGCATTTT. It translates to CASSIETGGNQPQHF.

The chain recombines TRBV5-6 with TRBJ2-5; possibly TRBD2 for D (5 bases). Germline assignment: CDR1 SGHDT and CDR2 YYEEEE. With 3 bases removed from V and 5 bases from J, the gap between germline ends came to 14 bases. This CDR3 has 14 amino acids. The CDR3 sequence is CASSSDFPRETQYF. For the CDR3, the DNA is TGTGCCAGCAGCTCGGACTTCCCGCGGGAGACCCAGTACTTC.

Regarding this clone: A far larger clone is a single base away, which makes a read error likely. This rearrangement joins TRBV10-3 to TRBJ1-5, with D uncertain. Germline V CDR1 and CDR2: ENHRY, SYGVKD. Trimming took off 3 bases at V and 8 bases at J, with 11 bases between the two ends. The CDR3 loop spans 13 amino acids. CDR3 nucleotide sequence: TGTGCCATCAGTGATCAGGAGAATAAGCCCCAGCATTTT. Protein sequence: CAISDQENKPQHF.

The chain has TRBV29-1 and TRBJ2-5; 7 nucleotides align to TRBD2. The CDR3 extends over 14 amino acids. Trimming removed 7 bases from V and 1 base from J; junction bases left unmatched: 9. Per germline, CDR1 SQVTM and CDR2 ANQGSEA. DNA of the CDR3: TGCAGCGCCCTCCCTACTAGCGTCCAAGAGACCCAGTACTTC. The encoded protein is CSALPTSVQETQYF.

In regard to this clone: Only one base separates this from a far larger clonotype, so it likely reflects a read error. The J gene is TRBJ2-2, the V gene TRBV7-3; 7 nucleotides match TRBD1. Germline-derived CDR1 and CDR2 are SGHTA and FQGTGA. This CDR3 is 16 amino acids long. V shed 4 bases and J 5 bases; nucleotides not matched to a gene: 10. The CDR3 sequence is CASSSTTGADTGELFF. Here the CDR3 DNA reads TGTGCCAGCAGCTCAACAACAGGGGCAGATACCGGGGAGCTGTTTTTT.

V is TRBV11-3 and J is TRBJ2-2; D unclear. The CDR3 extends over 14 amino acids. The germline V and J ends were trimmed by 4 bases and 4 bases, with 10 bases remaining between them. Per germline, CDR1 SGHNT and CDR2 YENEEA. The CDR3 coding sequence is TGTGCCAGCAGCTCTGGGCCTATCACCGGGGAGCTGTTTTTT. As protein: CASSSGPITGELFF.

The rearrangement links TRBV5-1 to TRBJ2-7; D unresolved. Germline CDR1 and CDR2: SGHRS and YFSETQ. The CDR3 runs 15 residues. V was pared by 4 bases and J by 0 bases, with 14 bases between. CDR3 DNA: TGCGCCAGCAGCGCCCCAACCAGGTCCTCCTACGAGCAGTACTTC. Translated: CASSAPTRSSYEQYF.

V gene TRBV7-3 combines with J gene TRBJ1-5, with D unclear. The CDR3 consists of 14 residues. Trimming took off 8 bases at V and 2 bases at J, with 13 bases between the two ends. Germline V gives CDR1 SGHTA, CDR2 FQGTGA. The CDR3 coding sequence is TGTGCCAGCCGCCACTACTTAGGCAATCAGCCCCAGCATTTT. This encodes CASRHYLGNQPQHF. The variable domain in full, completed from reference TRBV7-3 and TRBJ1-5, reads GAGVSQTPSNKVTEKGKYVELRCDPISGHTALYWYRQSLGQGPEFLIYFQGTGAADDSGLPNDRFFAVRPEGSVSTLKIQRTERGDSAVYLCASRHYLGNQPQHFGDGTRLSIL.

To note about this clone: The junction differs from germline at one of its ends, possibly a read error. The genes are TRBV19 and TRBJ1-2; D is ambiguous. CDR1 is LNHDA, CDR2 SQIVND, per germline (reference sequence). The CDR3 consists of 14 residues. The CDR3: CASRIDLGNYGYTF. DNA of the CDR3: TGTGCCAGTAGGATAGACCTCGGCAACTATGGCTACACCTTC.

The chain recombines TRBV10-3 with TRBJ2-1; 10 nucleotides agree with TRBD1. CDR1 is ENHRY, CDR2 SYGVKD, per germline. V shed 6 bases, J shed 6 bases, and the junction held 8 bases outside the gene matches. The CDR3 consists of 15 residues. In nucleotides, the CDR3 is TGTGCCATCAGCCCCGGGACAGGGGTTGCCAATGAGCAGTTCTTC. Translation gives CAISPGTGVANEQFF.

The chain combines TRBV27 with TRBJ2-2, with 10 nucleotides matching TRBD2. Per the germline V gene, CDR1 is MNHEY and CDR2 is SMNVEV (reference sequence). The CDR3 extends over 16 amino acids. Germline trimming cut 5 bases from V and 5 bases from J; bases unmatched to any gene: 8. The CDR3 is CASSATTSGVTGELFF. The DNA of the CDR3 is TGTGCCAGCAGTGCCACCACTAGCGGGGTAACCGGGGAGCTGTTTTTT.

A word on this clone: A far larger clone is one base from this, pointing to a likely read error. The chain employs TRBV6-4 and TRBJ2-1; TRBD2 agrees at 11 bases. The CDR3 contains 14 residues. The germline CDR1 and CDR2 sequences are MRHNA and SNTAGT. Here the CDR3 DNA reads TGTGTCAGCAGTCTAGCGGGAGGTATAAATGAGCAGTTCTTC. Protein: CVSSLAGGINEQFF.

With respect to this clone: A far more abundant clone sits one base away, making this likely a read error. The chain couples TRBV9 to TRBJ1-1; 7 positions match TRBD1. The CDR3 has 15 residues. V shed 4 bases, J shed 4 bases, and the junction held 10 bases outside the gene matches. CDR1 SGDLS and CDR2 YYNGEE come from the germline V gene. CDR3 sequence (DNA): TGTGCCAGCAGCCCGACCGGGACAGTAAGCACTGAAGCTTTCTTT. Protein sequence: CASSPTGTVSTEAFF.

A few counts support this clone. The genes are TRBV7-3 and TRBJ1-2; a weak D match, TRBD1 (6 bases). The CDR3 has 13 amino acids. CDR1 and CDR2 (germline): SGHTA, FQGTGA. Trimming cost V 4 bases and J 11 bases, with 17 bases left between them. The CDR3 DNA follows: TGTGCCAGCAGCTCAGGAAATACAGGGTCGTACACCTTC. Amino acids: CASSSGNTGSYTF. Full variable domain (missing parts from reference TRBV7-3 and TRBJ1-2): GAGVSQTPSNKVTEKGKYVELRCDPISGHTALYWYRQSLGQGPEFLIYFQGTGAADDSGLPNDRFFAVRPEGSVSTLKIQRTERGDSAVYLCASSSGNTGSYTFGSGTRLTVV.

The rearrangement joins TRBV7-9 to TRBJ1-3; possibly TRBD1 for D (5 bases). Germline V lookup: CDR1 SEHNR, CDR2 FQNEAQ (reference sequence). The CDR3 loop spans 15 amino acids. Trimming took 3 bases from V and 0 from J, leaving 9 bases between them. This CDR3 is CASSLGRDSGNTIYF. Here the CDR3 DNA reads TGTGCCAGCAGCTTGGGGCGGGACTCTGGAAACACCATATATTTT. The variable domain in full, with the rest retrieved from reference TRBV7-9 and TRBJ1-3, is DTGVSQNPRHKITKRGQNVTFRCDPISEHNRLYWYRQTLGQGPEFLTYFQNEAQLEKSRLLSDRFSAERPKGSFSTLEIQRTEQGDSAMYLCASSLGRDSGNTIYFGEGSWLTVV.

This clone was recorded only once. The chain recombines TRBV2 with TRBJ1-5; D is perhaps TRBD1 (5 bases). V lost 4 bases and J lost 1, with 11 bases in between. Germline loops: CDR1 SNHLY, CDR2 FYNNEI. The CDR3 is made up of 15 amino acids. CDR3 nucleotide sequence: TGTGCCAGCAGTGGGGGACGCAGGAGCAATCAGCCCCAGCATTTT. This translates into CASSGGRRSNQPQHF. Variable domain in full (rest from reference TRBV2 and TRBJ1-5): EPEVTQTPSHQVTQMGQEVILRCVPISNHLYFYWYRQILGQKVEFLVSFYNNEISEKSEIFDDQFSVERPDGSNFTLKIRSTKLEDSAMYFCASSGGRRSNQPQHFGDGTRLSIL.

V usage is TRBV27 and J usage is TRBJ2-7, with a tentative D call TRBD1 (5 bases). CDR1 and CDR2 (germline): MNHEY, SMNVEV (reference sequence). CDR3 length: 12 amino acids. Trimming removed 9 bases at V and 3 bases at J, with 12 bases between. The CDR3 nucleotides are TGTGCCAGTGGACACGGATTCTACGAGCAGTACTTC. This sequence encodes CASGHGFYEQYF.